This T cell receptor beta chain appears in the sequencing data of a study of T cell repertoires in cytomegalovirus infection (dated by TCRdb to the late 2010s). About the full investigation: The peptide stimulations were aimed at well-studied HLA-B-restricted epitopes as well as recently identified HLA-C-restricted CMV epitopes, whose presentation resists viral immunomodulation. Because public TCR beta signatures pointed to carriage of CMV infection together with the matching HLA type, the HLA type of each donor mattered for the analysis. Findings and caveats that apply to the study as a whole: Carriers of CMV infection plus the relevant HLA type were discriminated by the cumulative frequency of public TCR beta family members in the study cohort and in an independent roughly 370-donor cohort. The ex vivo response was dominated by HLA-C-restricted CMV-specific TCR beta clonotypes, and the single most frequent clonotype in two of eight donors was supplied by these HLA-C-restricted clonotypes.

This specimen's treatment or condition label, interpreted: in vitro stimulation with specific CMV peptide epitopes to enrich CMV-specific T cells. The CDR3 runs 17 amino acids, cysteine and phenylalanine included. Just the 51-base CDR3 DNA is kept, in frame starting at base 1. The germline V gene encodes CDR1 MNHEY and CDR2 SMNVEV (reference sequence). Trimming accounts for 9 bases at V and 0 bases at J, while the number of junction bases matched to no gene is 16. Sequencing instrument: Illumina HiSeq 1500. The raw public data were reprocessed by TCRdb itself: fastp quality trimming at Q25, MiXCR clonotype calling, in-frame beta chains only. CDR3 protein duplicates are merged, each entry listing the most common genes and DNA. Within this sample are about 60,000 distinct CDR3 sequences, with about 19% of them counted one time only. The ten largest clones capture about 69% of the sample. This clonotype was seen only a few times. The antigen it recognizes is unknown. The input lacks base qualities; no much larger clone sits a single base away.

This material consisted of CD8+ T cells from cultured PBMCs, taken from culture after CMV antigen stimulation. The chain is assembled from TRBV27 and TRBJ2-7, with TRBD1 matching 8 junction bases. The receptor comes from a human donor in good health (CMV status not recorded). Some clones in this sample may be carry-over from other donors' samples. The DNA reads as follows: TGTGCCAGTTCCGGGACAGGCGCTAGTAGGAGCTCCTACGAGCAGTACTTC. This gives the protein CASSGTGASRSSYEQYF.